Below, 7 T cell receptor beta chains from the same sample are listed, as sequenced in a study of T cell responses to AZD1222 COVID-19 vaccine. Sequenced by immunoSEQ multiplex PCR; TCRdb stores in-frame clones only, minus some. This repertoire shows roughly 120,000 clones, 70% to 90% found once; its top ten account for more than 3%. The material was peripheral blood, obtained on day 0 of MenACWY control vaccination. The receptors originated from an adult in good health.

This rearrangement joins TRBV2 to TRBJ2-6, with D tentatively TRBD2 (5 bases). This CDR3 is built from 19 residues. The V end was cut by 6 bases, the J end by 0 bases, with 21 bases between. Germline V gene lookup returns CDR1 SNHLY and CDR2 FYNNEI. In nucleotides, the CDR3 is TGTGCCAGCAGACTCAACCGGATGGGGAGCATCTCTGGGGCCAACGTCCTGACTTTC. This codes for CASRLNRMGSISGANVLTF.

For the CDR3, the DNA is TGTGCCAGCAGTTTAGTGCCGGGCTATGGCTACACCTTC. It specifies CASSLVPGYGYTF. The chain combines TRBV12-3 or TRBV12-4 with TRBJ1-2; D is ambiguous. The CDR3 loop spans 13 amino acids. V was cut by 1 base and J by 4 bases, with 7 bases left in between.

This clone showed up just once. The rearrangement joins TRBV4-3 to TRBJ1-2; maybe TRBD1 (5 bases). Germline assignment: CDR1 LGHNA and CDR2 YSLEER. V was cut by 5 bases and J by 2 bases, with 6 bases left in between. There are 12 residues in the CDR3. This chain's CDR3 is CASSSGNYGYTF. CDR3 coding DNA: TGCGCCAGCAGCTCAGGGAACTATGGCTACACCTTC.

This chain joins TRBV7-8 and TRBJ2-1, with a possible D match to TRBD2 (5 bases). Germline V gene sequence: CDR1 SGHVS, CDR2 FQNEAQ. V lost 5 bases, J lost 1 base, and 18 bases lay in between. The length of the CDR3 is 17 residues. Here the CDR3 reads CASSPFYLSGSYNEQFF. The CDR3 DNA sequence: TGTGCCAGCAGCCCATTCTACCTAAGCGGTTCCTACAATGAGCAGTTCTTC.

The chain joins TRBV7-2 to TRBJ2-7, with TRBD1 identical over 7 bases. The V segment lost 5 bases and the J segment 2 bases; nucleotides outside the gene matches: 6. Looked up from germline, CDR1 is SGHTA and CDR2 is FQGNSA. CDR3 length: 14 amino acids. CDR3 nucleotides: TGTGCCAGCAGCATCGGACAGGCGGCCTACGAGCAGTACTTC. Its protein is CASSIGQAAYEQYF.

V and J are TRBV9 and TRBJ2-1, with TRBD1 as a possible D gene (5 bases). Germline V gene data show CDR1 as SGDLS and CDR2 as YYNGEE. Trimming took 0 bases from V and 0 from J, leaving 13 bases between them. There are 17 residues in the CDR3. CDR3 DNA sequence: TGTGCCAGCAGCGTAGTGGGGAACCAGGGCTCCTACAATGAGCAGTTCTTC. It encodes CASSVVGNQGSYNEQFF.

The V gene is TRBV7-2, the J gene TRBJ1-1; no reliable D call. The V gene lost 2 bases and the J gene lost 0 bases, with 7 bases spanning the gap. This CDR3 comprises 14 residues. In germline, CDR1 is SGHTA, CDR2 FQGNSA. CDR3 amino acids: CASSLTLLNTEAFF. The DNA of the CDR3 is TGTGCCAGCAGCTTAACCCTTCTGAACACTGAAGCTTTCTTT.